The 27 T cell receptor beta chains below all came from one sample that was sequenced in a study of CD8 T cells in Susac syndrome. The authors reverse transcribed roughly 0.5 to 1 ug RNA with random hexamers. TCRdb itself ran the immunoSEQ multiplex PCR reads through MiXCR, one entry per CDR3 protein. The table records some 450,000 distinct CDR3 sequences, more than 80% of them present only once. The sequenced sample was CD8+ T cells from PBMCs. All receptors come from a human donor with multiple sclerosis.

CDR3 bases: TGCAGCGTTGAAGCCGCTGAAGCTTTCTTT. Encoded protein: CSVEAAEAFF. The chain recombines TRBV29-1 with TRBJ1-1, with D uncertain. V lost 1 base and J lost 6, with 3 bases in between. CDR3 length: 10 amino acids. Germline CDR1 and CDR2: SQVTM and ANQGSEA. Based on the CDR3 plus reference TRBV29-1 and TRBJ1-1, the full variable domain is SAVISQKPSRDICQRGTSLTIQCQVDSQVTMMFWYRQQPGQSLTLIATANQGSEATYESGFVIDKFPISRPNLTFSTLTVSNMSPEDSSIYLCSVEAAEAFFGQGTRLTVV.

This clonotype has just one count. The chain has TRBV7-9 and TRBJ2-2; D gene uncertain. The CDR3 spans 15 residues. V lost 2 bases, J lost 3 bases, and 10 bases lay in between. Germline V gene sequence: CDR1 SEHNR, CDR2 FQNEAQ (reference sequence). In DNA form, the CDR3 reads TGTGCCAGCAGCTTAAATTTGGGGTACACCGGGGAGCTGTTTTTT. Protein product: CASSLNLGYTGELFF.

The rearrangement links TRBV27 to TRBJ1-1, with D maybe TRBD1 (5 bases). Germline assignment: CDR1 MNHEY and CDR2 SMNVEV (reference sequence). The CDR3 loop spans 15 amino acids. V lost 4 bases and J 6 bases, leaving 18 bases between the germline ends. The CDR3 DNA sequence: TGTGCCAGCAGTTCTGTTGGGACCGGTTATGCTGAAGCTTTCTTT. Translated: CASSSVGTGYAEAFF.

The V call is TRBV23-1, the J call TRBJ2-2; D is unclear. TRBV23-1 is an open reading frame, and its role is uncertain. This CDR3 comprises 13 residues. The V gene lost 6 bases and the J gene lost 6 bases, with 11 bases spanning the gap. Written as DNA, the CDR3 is TGCGCCAGCAGCCAACACGGGCCCGGGGAGCTGTTTTTT. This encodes CASSQHGPGELFF.

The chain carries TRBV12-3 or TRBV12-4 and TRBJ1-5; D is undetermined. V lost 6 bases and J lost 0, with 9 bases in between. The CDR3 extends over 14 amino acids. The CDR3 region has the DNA TGTGCCAGCAGGGGAGGAAATAGCAATCAGCCCCAGCATTTT. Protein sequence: CASRGGNSNQPQHF.

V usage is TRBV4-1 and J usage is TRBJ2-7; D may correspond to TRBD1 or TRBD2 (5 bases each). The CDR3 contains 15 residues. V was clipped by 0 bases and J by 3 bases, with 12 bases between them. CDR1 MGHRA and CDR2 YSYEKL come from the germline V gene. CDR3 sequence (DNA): TGCGCCAGCAGCCAAGATGGGGACCTCGACTACGAGCAGTACTTC. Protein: CASSQDGDLDYEQYF.

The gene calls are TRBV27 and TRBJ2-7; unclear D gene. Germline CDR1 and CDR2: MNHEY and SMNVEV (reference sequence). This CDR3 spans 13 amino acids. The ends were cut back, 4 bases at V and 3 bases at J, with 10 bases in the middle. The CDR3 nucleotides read TGTGCCAGCAGTTCCCCGGAACGCTACGAGCAGTACTTC. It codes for CASSSPERYEQYF.

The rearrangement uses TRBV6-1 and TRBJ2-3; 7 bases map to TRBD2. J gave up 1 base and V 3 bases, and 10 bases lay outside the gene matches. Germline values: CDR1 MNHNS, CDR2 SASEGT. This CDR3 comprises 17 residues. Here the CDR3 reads CASSDDTSAHRTDTQYF. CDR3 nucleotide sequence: TGTGCCAGCAGTGATGACACTAGCGCCCATCGCACAGATACGCAGTATTTT.

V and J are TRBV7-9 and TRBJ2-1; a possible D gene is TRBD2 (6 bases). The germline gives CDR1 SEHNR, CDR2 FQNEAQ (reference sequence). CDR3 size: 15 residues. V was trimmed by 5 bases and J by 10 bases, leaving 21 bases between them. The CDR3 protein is CASSITGGGGGEQFF. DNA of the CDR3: TGTGCCAGCAGCATAACAGGCGGTGGCGGAGGGGAGCAGTTCTTC.

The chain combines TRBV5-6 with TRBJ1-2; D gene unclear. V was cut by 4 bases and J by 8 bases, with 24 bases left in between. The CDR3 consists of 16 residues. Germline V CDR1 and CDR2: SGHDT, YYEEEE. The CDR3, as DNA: TGTGCCAGCAGCCGGCTTCGATTGGGGAGGGTTGGAGGCTACACCTTC. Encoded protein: CASSRLRLGRVGGYTF.

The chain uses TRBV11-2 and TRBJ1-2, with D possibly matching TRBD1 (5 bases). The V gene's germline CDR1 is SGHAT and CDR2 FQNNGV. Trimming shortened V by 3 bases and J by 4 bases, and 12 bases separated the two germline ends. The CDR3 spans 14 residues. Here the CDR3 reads CASSFVTTAYGYTF. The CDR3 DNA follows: TGTGCCAGCAGCTTCGTAACGACAGCCTATGGCTACACCTTC.

Here the CDR3 reads CANRRGRQGDTGELFF. In DNA, the CDR3 is TGTGCCAACAGGCGAGGCCGACAGGGGGACACCGGGGAGCTGTTTTTT. The chain carries TRBV7-4 and TRBJ2-2; 9 nucleotides match TRBD1. Losses at the gene ends were 10 bases for V and 3 bases for J; bases not matched to a gene: 12. This CDR3 spans 16 amino acids. Germline-derived CDR1 and CDR2 are SGHVT and SQSDAQ.

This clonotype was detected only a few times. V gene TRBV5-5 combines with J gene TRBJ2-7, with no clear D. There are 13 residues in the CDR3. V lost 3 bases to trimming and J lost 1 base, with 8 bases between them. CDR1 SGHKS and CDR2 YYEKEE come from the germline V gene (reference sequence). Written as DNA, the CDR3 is TGTGCCAGCAGCTCGACAAATTCCTACGAGCAGTACTTC. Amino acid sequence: CASSSTNSYEQYF.

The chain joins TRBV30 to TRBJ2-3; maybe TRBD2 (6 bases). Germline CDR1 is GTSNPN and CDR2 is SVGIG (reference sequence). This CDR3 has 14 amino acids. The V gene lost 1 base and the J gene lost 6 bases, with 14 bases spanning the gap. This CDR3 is CAWSAGRGFDTQYF. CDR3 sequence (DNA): TGTGCCTGGAGTGCCGGACGGGGGTTTGATACGCAGTATTTT. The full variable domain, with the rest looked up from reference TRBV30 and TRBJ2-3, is SQTIHQWPATLVQPVGSPLSLECTVEGTSNPNLYWYRQAAGRGLQLLFYSVGIGQISSEVPQNLSASRPQDRQFILSSKKLLLSDSGFYLCAWSAGRGFDTQYFGPGTRLTVL.

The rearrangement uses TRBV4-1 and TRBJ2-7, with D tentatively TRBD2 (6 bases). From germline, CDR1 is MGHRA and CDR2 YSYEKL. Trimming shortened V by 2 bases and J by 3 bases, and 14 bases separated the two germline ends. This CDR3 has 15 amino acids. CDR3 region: CASSQTAWEDYEQYF. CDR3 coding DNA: TGCGCCAGCAGCCAAACCGCCTGGGAGGACTACGAGCAGTACTTC.

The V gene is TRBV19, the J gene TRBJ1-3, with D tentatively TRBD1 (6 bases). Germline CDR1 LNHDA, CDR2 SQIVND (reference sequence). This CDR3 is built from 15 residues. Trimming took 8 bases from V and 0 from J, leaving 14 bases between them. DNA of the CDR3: TGTGCCAGTTCCCGGACAGCCTACTCTGGAAACACCATATATTTT. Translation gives CASSRTAYSGNTIYF.

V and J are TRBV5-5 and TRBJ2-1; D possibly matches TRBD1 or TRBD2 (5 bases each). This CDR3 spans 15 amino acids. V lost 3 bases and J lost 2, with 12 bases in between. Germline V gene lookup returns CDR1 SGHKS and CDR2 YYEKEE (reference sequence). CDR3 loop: CASSSWGNTYNEQFF. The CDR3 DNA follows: TGTGCCAGCAGCTCTTGGGGGAATACCTACAATGAGCAGTTCTTC.

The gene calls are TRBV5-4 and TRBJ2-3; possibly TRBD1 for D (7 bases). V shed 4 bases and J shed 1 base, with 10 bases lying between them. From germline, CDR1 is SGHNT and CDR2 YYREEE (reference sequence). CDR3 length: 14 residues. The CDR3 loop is CASSIRGGTDTQYF. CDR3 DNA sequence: TGTGCCAGCAGCATCAGGGGGGGCACAGATACGCAGTATTTT.

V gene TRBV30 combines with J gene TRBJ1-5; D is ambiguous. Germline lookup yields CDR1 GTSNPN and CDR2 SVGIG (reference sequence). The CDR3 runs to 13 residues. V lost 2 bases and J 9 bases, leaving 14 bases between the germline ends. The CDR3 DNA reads TGTGCCTGGAGTAGACCACAGTCAGGGCCCCAGCATTTT. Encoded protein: CAWSRPQSGPQHF.

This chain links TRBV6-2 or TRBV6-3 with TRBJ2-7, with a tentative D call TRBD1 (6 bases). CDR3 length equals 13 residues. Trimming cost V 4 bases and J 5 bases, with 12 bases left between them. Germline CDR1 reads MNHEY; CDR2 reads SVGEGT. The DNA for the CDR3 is TGTGCCAGCAGTTTGGAACAGGGCAACGAGCAGTACTTC. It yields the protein CASSLEQGNEQYF.

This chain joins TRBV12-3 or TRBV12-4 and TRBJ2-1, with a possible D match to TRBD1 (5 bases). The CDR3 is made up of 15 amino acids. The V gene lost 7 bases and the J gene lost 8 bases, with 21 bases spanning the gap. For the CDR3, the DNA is TGTGCCAGCACACCCGAGGCAGGGTCAGCCTATGAGCAGTTCTTC. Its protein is CASTPEAGSAYEQFF.

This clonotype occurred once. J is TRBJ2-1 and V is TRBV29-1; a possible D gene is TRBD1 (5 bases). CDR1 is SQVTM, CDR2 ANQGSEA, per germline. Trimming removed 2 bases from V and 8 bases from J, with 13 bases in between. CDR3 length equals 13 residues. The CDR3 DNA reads TGCAGCGTTGAATCGGCAGGGTCGGATGAGCAGTTCTTC. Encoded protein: CSVESAGSDEQFF.

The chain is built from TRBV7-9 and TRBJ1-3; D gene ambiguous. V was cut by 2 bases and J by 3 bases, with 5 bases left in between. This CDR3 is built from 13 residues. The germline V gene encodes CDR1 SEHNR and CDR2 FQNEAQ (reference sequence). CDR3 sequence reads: CASSLTNGNTIYF. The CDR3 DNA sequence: TGTGCCAGCAGCTTAACGAATGGAAACACCATATATTTT.

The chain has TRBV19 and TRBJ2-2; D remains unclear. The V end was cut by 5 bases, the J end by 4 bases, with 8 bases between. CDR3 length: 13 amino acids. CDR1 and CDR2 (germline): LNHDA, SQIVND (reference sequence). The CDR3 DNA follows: TGTGCCAGTAGTCTTGATCTCACCGGGGAGCTGTTTTTT. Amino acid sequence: CASSLDLTGELFF.

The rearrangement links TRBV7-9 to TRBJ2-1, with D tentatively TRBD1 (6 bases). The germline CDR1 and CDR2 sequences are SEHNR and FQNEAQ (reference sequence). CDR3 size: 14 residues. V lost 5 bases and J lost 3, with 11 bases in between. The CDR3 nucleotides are TGTGCCAGCAGCGCAGAGGACAGCTACAATGAGCAGTTCTTC. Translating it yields CASSAEDSYNEQFF. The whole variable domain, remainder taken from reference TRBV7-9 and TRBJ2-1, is DTGVSQNPRHKITKRGQNVTFRCDPISEHNRLYWYRQTLGQGPEFLTYFQNEAQLEKSRLLSDRFSAERPKGSFSTLEIQRTEQGDSAMYLCASSAEDSYNEQFFGPGTRLTVL.

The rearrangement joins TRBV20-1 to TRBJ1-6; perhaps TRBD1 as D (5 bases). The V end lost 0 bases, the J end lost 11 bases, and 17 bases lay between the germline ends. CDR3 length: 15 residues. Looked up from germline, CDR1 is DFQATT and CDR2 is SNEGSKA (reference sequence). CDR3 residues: CSARDSTQGNAPLHF. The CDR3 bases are TGCAGTGCTAGAGATAGTACTCAGGGTAACGCACCCCTCCACTTT.

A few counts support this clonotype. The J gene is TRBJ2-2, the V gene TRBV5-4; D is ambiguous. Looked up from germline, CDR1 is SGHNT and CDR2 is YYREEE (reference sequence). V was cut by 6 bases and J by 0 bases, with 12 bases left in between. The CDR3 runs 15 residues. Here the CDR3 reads CASTYDGANTGELFF. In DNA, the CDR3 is TGTGCCAGCACCTATGACGGCGCGAACACCGGGGAGCTGTTTTTT.